Described below is a single T cell receptor (beta chain) sequence and its context. Its specificity is not known. To make TCR beta libraries, researchers used iRepertoire HTBI primers and Arm-PCR of CDR3 regions. TCRdb ran MiXCR on the multiplex PCR reads and lists one entry per CDR3 protein. Of a few hundred thousand distinct CDR3 sequences listed, approximately 15% were seen once; the top ten hold just under 30%. The data stem from a study of regulatory T cells in long-lasting Graves disease. Study-level findings and limits: Exclusively peripheral blood, rather than thyroid tissue, was studied. Having only a small sample size may have limited accuracy. Persistent disease samples used TRBV28, TRBJ1-2 and TRBJ2-5 preferentially.

The germline V gene has CDR1 LGHDT and CDR2 YNNKEL (reference sequence). J was trimmed by 2 bases and V by 6 bases; bases with no gene match: 7. This CDR3 spans 16 amino acids. Indicated time point: newly diagnosed GD, antithyroid drugs for less than 3 months. The authors made the TCR library using RNA they extracted from PBMCs. The data also belong to a second study, concerning T cells in Graves' hyperthyroidism and ophthalmopathy. This second study says: Blood shared most expanded thyroid clonotypes above 0.001.

Source: peripheral blood mononuclear cells (PBMCs), taken at new diagnosis, from a patient treated with antithyroid drugs. The chain recombines TRBV3-1 with TRBJ2-5; TRBD2 matches 12 bases. The TCR was taken from a man aged 35-49 years with Graves disease. The CDR3 region has the DNA TGTGCCAGCAGGAGGACTAGCGGGGCAGAGCAAGAGACCCAGTACTTC. Translated: CASRRTSGAEQETQYF.